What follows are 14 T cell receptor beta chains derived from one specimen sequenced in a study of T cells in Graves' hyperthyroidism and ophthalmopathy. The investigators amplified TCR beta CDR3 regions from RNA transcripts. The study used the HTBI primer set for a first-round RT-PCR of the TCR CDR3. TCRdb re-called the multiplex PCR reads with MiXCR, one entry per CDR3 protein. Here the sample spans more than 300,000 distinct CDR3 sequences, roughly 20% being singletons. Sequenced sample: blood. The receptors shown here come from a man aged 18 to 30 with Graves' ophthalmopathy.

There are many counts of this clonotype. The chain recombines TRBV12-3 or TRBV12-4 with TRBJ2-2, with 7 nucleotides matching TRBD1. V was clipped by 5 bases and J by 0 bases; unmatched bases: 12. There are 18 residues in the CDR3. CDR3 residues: CASSMGTAAGTNTGELFF. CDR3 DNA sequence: TGTGCCAGCAGTATGGGGACAGCGGCAGGAACGAACACCGGGGAGCTGTTTTTT.

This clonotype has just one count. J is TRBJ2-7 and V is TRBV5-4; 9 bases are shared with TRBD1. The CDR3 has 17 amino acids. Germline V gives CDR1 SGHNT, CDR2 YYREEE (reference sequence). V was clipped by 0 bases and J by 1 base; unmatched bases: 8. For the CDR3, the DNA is TGTGCCAGCAGCTTGGATCCCCGGGACAGGGTTTCCTACGAGCAGTACTTC. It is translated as CASSLDPRDRVSYEQYF.

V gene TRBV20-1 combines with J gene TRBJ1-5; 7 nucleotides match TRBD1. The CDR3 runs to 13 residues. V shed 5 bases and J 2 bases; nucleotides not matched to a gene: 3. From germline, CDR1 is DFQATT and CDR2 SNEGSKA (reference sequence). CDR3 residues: CSAGGQRNQPQHF. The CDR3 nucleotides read TGCAGTGCTGGGGGACAGCGCAATCAGCCCCAGCATTTT.

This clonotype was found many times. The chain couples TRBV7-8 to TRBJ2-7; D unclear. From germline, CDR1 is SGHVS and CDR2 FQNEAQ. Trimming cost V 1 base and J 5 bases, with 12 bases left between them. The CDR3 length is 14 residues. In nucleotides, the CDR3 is TGTGCCAGCAGCTTAGGTCTAGGCAGGAACGAGCAGTACTTC. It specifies CASSLGLGRNEQYF.

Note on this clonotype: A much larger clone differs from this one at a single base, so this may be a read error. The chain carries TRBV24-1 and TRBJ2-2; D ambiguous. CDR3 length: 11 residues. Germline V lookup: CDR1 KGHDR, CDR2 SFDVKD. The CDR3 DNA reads TGTGCCGCCAGTCGCGCCGGGGAGCTGTTTTTT. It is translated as CAASRAGELFF.

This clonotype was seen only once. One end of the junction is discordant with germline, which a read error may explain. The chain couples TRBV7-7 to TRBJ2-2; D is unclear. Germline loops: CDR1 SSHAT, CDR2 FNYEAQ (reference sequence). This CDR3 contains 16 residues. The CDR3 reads CASSLSTGGNTGELFF. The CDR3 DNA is TGTGCTAGCAGCTTATCCACGGGCGGAAACACCGGGGAGCTGTTTTTT.

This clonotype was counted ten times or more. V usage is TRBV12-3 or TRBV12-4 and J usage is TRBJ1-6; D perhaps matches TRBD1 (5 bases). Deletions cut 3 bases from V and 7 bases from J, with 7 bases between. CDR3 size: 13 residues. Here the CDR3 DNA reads TGTGCCAGCAGTTTGGGGGGGAATTCACCCCTCCACTTT. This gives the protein CASSLGGNSPLHF.

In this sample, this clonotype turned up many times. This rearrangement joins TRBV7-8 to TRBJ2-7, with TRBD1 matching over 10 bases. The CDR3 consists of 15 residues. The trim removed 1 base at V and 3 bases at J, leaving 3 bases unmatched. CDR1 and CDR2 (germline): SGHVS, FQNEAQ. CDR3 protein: CASSLGGTGVYEQYF. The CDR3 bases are TGTGCCAGCAGCTTAGGGGGGACAGGGGTCTACGAGCAGTACTTC.

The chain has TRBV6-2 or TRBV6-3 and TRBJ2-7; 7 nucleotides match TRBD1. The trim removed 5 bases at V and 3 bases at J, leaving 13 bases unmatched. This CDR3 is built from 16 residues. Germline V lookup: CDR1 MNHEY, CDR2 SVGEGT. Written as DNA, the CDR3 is TGTGCCAGCAGTGTGGCATCGACAGGGTTAGTCTACGAGCAGTACTTC. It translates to CASSVASTGLVYEQYF.

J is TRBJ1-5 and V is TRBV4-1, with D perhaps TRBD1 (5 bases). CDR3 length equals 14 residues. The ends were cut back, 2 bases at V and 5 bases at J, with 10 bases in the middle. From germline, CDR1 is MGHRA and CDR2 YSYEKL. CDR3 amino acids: CASSQMEGDQPQHF. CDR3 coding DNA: TGCGCCAGCAGCCAAATGGAAGGGGATCAGCCCCAGCATTTT.

The CDR3, as DNA: TGTGCCAGCAGTCACCCGGACAGGACAGATACGCAGTATTTT. Its translation: CASSHPDRTDTQYF. The rearrangement links TRBV6-5 to TRBJ2-3, with 7 positions matching TRBD1. V was clipped by 5 bases and J by 3 bases; unmatched bases: 5. Germline assignment: CDR1 MNHEY and CDR2 SVGAGI. The CDR3 has 14 residues.

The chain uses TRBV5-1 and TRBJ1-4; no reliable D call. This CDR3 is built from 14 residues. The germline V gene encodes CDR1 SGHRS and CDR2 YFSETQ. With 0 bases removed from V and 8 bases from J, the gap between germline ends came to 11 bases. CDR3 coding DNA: TGCGCCAGCAGCTTGGCCAGCACGGACGAAAAACTGTTTTTT. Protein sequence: CASSLASTDEKLFF.

The CDR3 nucleotides are TGCGCCAGCAGCCGGGAAGGGACAGCCCAAAAAAACATTCAGTACTTC. Translating gives CASSREGTAQKNIQYF. This sequence joins TRBV5-1 and TRBJ2-4, with TRBD1 matching over 7 bases. Germline CDR1 reads SGHRS; CDR2 reads YFSETQ. The CDR3 sequence is 16 residues long. V shed 4 bases, J shed 4 bases, and the junction held 11 bases outside the gene matches.

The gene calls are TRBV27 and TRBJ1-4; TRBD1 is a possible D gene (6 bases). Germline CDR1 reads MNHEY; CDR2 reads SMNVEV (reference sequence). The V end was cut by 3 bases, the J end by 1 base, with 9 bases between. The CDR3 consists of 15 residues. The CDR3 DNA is TGTGCCAGCAGTTTCGTACAGGGAACTAATGAAAAACTGTTTTTT. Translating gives CASSFVQGTNEKLFF.